Reported below is one TCR beta chain. Antigen unknown. This entry belongs to a study of cytomegalovirus exposure and HLA in healthy donors. Overall study results and limits: Presence/absence analyses treated sequencing depth as roughly uniform across donors.

The study ran its PCR with 60 Vbeta and 13 Jbeta primers. Clones were sequenced by immunoSEQ multiplex PCR, and TCRdb holds only the in-frame ones, with some missing. The table shows 95,000 to 150,000 clones, with around two thirds occurring only once. CDR3 length: 15 amino acids. Trimming removed 5 bases from V and 6 bases from J, with 20 bases in between. Germline-derived CDR1 and CDR2 are SNHLY and FYNNEI. Sequences were obtained from PBMCs. The chain uses TRBV2 and TRBJ2-7, with D tentatively TRBD2 (7 bases). The sequence was obtained from a woman aged 40 to 55 in good health and CMV-seropositive. The chain's CDR3 is CASSNSLGRGGEQYF. The CDR3 coding sequence is TGTGCCAGCAGTAACTCGTTAGGTAGGGGGGGCGAGCAGTACTTC.